The rows below give T cell receptor beta chains drawn from one sample of a study of blood T cell repertoires in COVID-19. Libraries were prepared by immunoSEQ multiplex PCR; TCRdb keeps only in-frame clonotypes and omits some of them. The sample contains some 94,000 clones, roughly 72% of which appear only once. Sequencing was carried out using peripheral blood. Receptors were obtained from a woman in her sixties or seventies in a cohort sampled during active or convalescent COVID-19. CDR3s include the opening cysteine and the closing phenylalanine or tryptophan. D genes are given only for firm matches. Only part of the rows carry a size: once, few, many, or a class if the clone is expanded.

v_call	j_call	clone_size	d_call	cdr3_nt	cdr3_aa
TRBV28	TRBJ2-3	-	TRBD2	TGTGCCAGCAGTTTAAGTCTGCGGCTAGCGGGGGAGGCAGATACGCAGTATTTT	CASSLSLRLAGEADTQYF
TRBV28	TRBJ1-1	few	-	TGTGCCAGCAGTTTGCCGGGACAGAACACTGAAGCTTTCTTT	CASSLPGQNTEAFF
TRBV5-1	TRBJ2-3	once	TRBD2	TGCGCCAGCAGCTCGGGACTAGTCGGCACAGATACGCAGTATTTT	CASSSGLVGTDTQYF
TRBV10-2	TRBJ2-1	few	TRBD1	TGCGCCAGCAGCTCCCGGGACAGGTCCTACAATGAGCAGTTCTTC	CASSSRDRSYNEQFF
TRBV6-5	TRBJ1-3	-	TRBD1	TGTGCCAGCGTGGACAGGGCCTTCTCTGGAAACACCATATATTTT	CASVDRAFSGNTIYF
TRBV5-1	TRBJ2-5	-	TRBD1	TGCGCCAGCAGCGTTGGGACAGGACACCAAGAGACCCAGTACTTC	CASSVGTGHQETQYF
TRBV7-8	TRBJ2-7	-	TRBD1	TGTGCCAGCAGCGGCCGGGACAGGGGCCACGAGCAGTACTTC	CASSGRDRGHEQYF
TRBV5-6	TRBJ2-3	once	TRBD2	TGTGCCAGCAGCTTTTTTAATTCGGCGGGGGGGGACACAGATACGCAGTATTTT	CASSFFNSAGGDTDTQYF
TRBV19	TRBJ2-5	-	TRBD1	TGTGCCAGTAGTGTGACAGGGCTGGGTACGGAGACCCAGTACTTC	CASSVTGLGTETQYF
TRBV10-3	TRBJ1-1	few	-	TGTGCCATCAGGGGGACAAACACTGAAGCTTTCTTT	CAIRGTNTEAFF
TRBV7-2	TRBJ2-7	-	TRBD2	TGTGCCAGCAGCTTAGCCCCGGCTGATGGGGGGGGCTACGAGCAGTACTTC	CASSLAPADGGGYEQYF
TRBV5-1	TRBJ2-3	-	TRBD2	TGCGCCAGCAGCCCGGGACTAGCGGGAACAGATACGCAGTATTTT	CASSPGLAGTDTQYF
TRBV19	TRBJ1-1	-	-	TGTGCCAGTAGTCAAGGACTACGCCCGAACACTGAAGCTTTCTTT	CASSQGLRPNTEAFF
TRBV2	TRBJ2-1	-	-	TGTGCCAGCAGAGCTACGGGGAATGAGCAGTTCTTC	CASRATGNEQFF
TRBV6-2/TRBV6-3	TRBJ2-1	-	TRBD2	TGTGCCAGCAGTTATCGAATTAGCGGGGGCCACAATGAGCAGTTCTTC	CASSYRISGGHNEQFF
TRBV5-6	TRBJ1-1	-	-	TGTGCCAGCAGCTCCTTAGGAGGGGTGAACACTGAAGCTTTCTTT	CASSSLGGVNTEAFF
TRBV20-1	TRBJ1-4	-	-	TGCAGTGCTAGTTCCGTACACCTAGGAAATGAAAAACTGTTTTTT	CSASSVHLGNEKLFF
TRBV5-4	TRBJ2-2	-	-	TGTGCCAGCAGCTTGAAGGGCGGGGGCTCGAACACCGGGGAGCTGTTTTTT	CASSLKGGGSNTGELFF
TRBV7-8	TRBJ2-7	-	-	TGTGCCAGCAGCTCCCGCGCAGGGGTGGGAGAGCAGTACTTC	CASSSRAGVGEQYF
TRBV18	TRBJ2-5	-	-	TGTGCCAGCTCACCAGGCAGCCAAGAGACCCAGTACTTC	CASSPGSQETQYF
TRBV27	TRBJ1-4	-	TRBD1	TGTGCCAGCAGTTTATTGACCGGGACAGGGGTCCCAAAACTGTTTTTT	CASSLLTGTGVPKLFF
TRBV7-9	TRBJ1-3	-	-	TGTGCCAGCAGCTTCGGACAGGGAAACACCATATATTTT	CASSFGQGNTIYF
TRBV5-1	TRBJ2-7	-	TRBD2	TGCGCCAGCAGCCTCGGGGGGGGCGGGTCCTACGAGCAGTACTTC	CASSLGGGGSYEQYF
TRBV2	TRBJ1-2	-	-	TGTGCCAGCAGCTGGGCCCCCTATGGCTACACCTTC	CASSWAPYGYTF
TRBV15	TRBJ1-3	-	-	TGTGCCACCAGCAGGTCAGGGGCCCTTTCTGGAAACACCATATATTTT	CATSRSGALSGNTIYF
TRBV4-1	TRBJ2-6	-	-	TGCGCCAGCAGCCACAACTCTGGGGCCAACGTCCTGACTTTC	CASSHNSGANVLTF
TRBV28	TRBJ1-5	-	-	TGTGCCAGCAAACTGACAGGCGGTAATCAGCCCCAGCATTTT	CASKLTGGNQPQHF
TRBV2	TRBJ2-1	once	-	TGTGCCAGCAGTGAGGTTAAGCGGGCGGGGAATGAGCAGTTCTTC	CASSEVKRAGNEQFF
TRBV13	TRBJ1-1	-	-	TGTGCCAGCAGCTTAGGCCGGGGGAACACTGAAGCTTTCTTT	CASSLGRGNTEAFF
TRBV7-9	TRBJ2-2	-	TRBD1	TGTGCCAGCAGCTTGGACAGGGTGGGAGCCGGGGAGCTGTTTTTT	CASSLDRVGAGELFF
TRBV2	TRBJ1-3	-	TRBD1	TGTGCCAGCAGGGACAGGGTGAGCTCTGGAAACACCATATATTTT	CASRDRVSSGNTIYF
TRBV19	TRBJ1-5	few	-	TGTGCCAGTAGTGCGCCAGGGGAGTTGGGCAATCAGCCCCAGCATTTT	CASSAPGELGNQPQHF
TRBV24-1	TRBJ2-2	-	-	TGTGCCACCAGTGACACCACGGGGAGCGGAACCGGGGAGCTGTTTTTT	CATSDTTGSGTGELFF
TRBV5-1	TRBJ2-7	-	TRBD1	TGCGCCAGCAGCCGGGACAGCTACGAGCAGTACTTC	CASSRDSYEQYF
TRBV10-3	TRBJ2-3	-	-	TGTGCCATCAGTGAGTCGAGGGCAGATACGCAGTATTTT	CAISESRADTQYF
TRBV5-1	TRBJ2-7	-	TRBD2	TGCGCCAGCAGCTCTAACTCACCAGAAGCGGGAGAATCCTACGAGCAGTACTTC	CASSSNSPEAGESYEQYF
TRBV9	TRBJ1-4	-	TRBD1	TGTGCCAGCAGCGTAGCAGGGGGAAGGGAAAAACTGTTTTTT	CASSVAGGREKLFF
TRBV9	TRBJ2-7	-	-	TGTGCCAGCAGCGTAGTGGCCGCTTCCGAGCAGTACTTC	CASSVVAASEQYF
TRBV12-3/TRBV12-4	TRBJ1-1	few	-	TGTGCCAGCAGCCGGGGAAGATTCGCTGAAGCTTTCTTT	CASSRGRFAEAFF
TRBV7-6	TRBJ2-1	-	-	TGTGCCAGCAGCTTAGCTGCGACAGTTTACTACAATGAGCAGTTCTTC	CASSLAATVYYNEQFF